This T cell receptor beta chain is drawn from a study of graft-versus-host responses after intestinal transplantation. The plating included around 200,000 irradiated, violet-dye-labeled stimulator cells together with around 200,000 CFSE-labeled responder cells. The germline V gene encodes CDR1 MNHEY and CDR2 SMNVEV (reference sequence). V was trimmed by 6 bases and J by 4 bases, leaving 12 bases between them. The CDR3 is made up of 13 amino acids. The protocol was immunoSEQ multiplex PCR, while the TCRdb copy is restricted to in-frame clones and leaves out a portion. The data contain about 12,000 clones, approximately 35% of them singletons.

Specimen: alloreactive CD8+ T cells from a mixed lymphocyte reaction culture, collected before intestinal transplant. The subset is: CFSE-low proliferating T cells sorted from roughly six-day pre-transplant mixed lymphocyte reaction (GvH or HvG direction). The chain couples TRBV27 to TRBJ1-2; possible D gene TRBD1, 6 bases. The receptor's source is a human patient who received an intestinal transplant. DNA for the CDR3: TGTGCCAGCAGCCCTACAGGGACCTATGGCTACACCTTC. Translating gives CASSPTGTYGYTF.